The source of this T cell receptor (beta chain) is a study of response to subunit inactivated influenza vaccine. TCRdb independently ran MiXCR on the RT-PCR reads; one entry per CDR3 protein. The table shows some 600,000 distinct CDR3 sequences, with approximately 15% occurring only once. Study conclusions and caveats: After each seasonal influenza vaccination, few new T cells are recruited, the authors suggested.

Germline V gene lookup returns CDR1 SGHKS and CDR2 YYEKEE (reference sequence). The CDR3 has 17 amino acids. V lost 4 bases to trimming and J lost 0 bases, with 14 bases between them. This clonotype was seen a few times. Antigen unknown. This TCR was sampled from a man aged 45-65 years who received an inactivated influenza vaccine. Here the sequenced sample was PBMCs from blood, taken roughly 2 weeks before vaccination. The chain employs TRBV5-5 and TRBJ2-6; perhaps TRBD2 as D (6 bases). CDR3 DNA sequence: TGTGCCAGCAGCCCGAGGGGACTTTACTCTGGGGCCAACGTCCTGACTTTC. Translating gives CASSPRGLYSGANVLTF. The full variable domain, with the rest looked up from reference TRBV5-5 and TRBJ2-6, is DAGVTQSPTHLIKTRGQQVTLRCSPISGHKSVSWYQQVLGQGPQFIFQYYEKEERGRGNFPDRFSARQFPNYSSELNVNALLLGDSALYLCASSPRGLYSGANVLTFGAGSRLTVL.